This T cell receptor beta chain derives from a study of CD8 T cells in Susac syndrome. Random hexamers primed reverse transcription of about 0.45 to 1 ug RNA. TCRdb re-called the immunoSEQ multiplex PCR reads through MiXCR, storing one row per CDR3 protein. This table holds just over 150,000 distinct CDR3 sequences, about 95% found once. Study observations and caveats: A relatively small number of individuals underwent TCR sequencing and HLA analysis.

Regarding this clonotype: What it binds is not known.

The germline CDR1 and CDR2 sequences are SGDLS and YYNGEE. This CDR3 comprises 14 residues. Trimming took 3 bases from V and 0 from J, leaving 7 bases between them. The rearrangement joins TRBV9 to TRBJ2-1; unclear D gene. Sequencing was done on a sample of CD4+ T cells from PBMCs. The TCR sequence derives from a human donor with Susac syndrome. CDR3 bases: TGTGCCAGCAGCGAGGTGGTCTCCTACAATGAGCAGTTCTTC. It specifies CASSEVVSYNEQFF.